The 29 T cell receptor beta chains listed next were all sequenced from one sample in a study of CD8 T cells in ankylosing spondylitis. TCRdb redid the calling of the 5' RACE reads with MiXCR, one entry per CDR3 protein. The sample includes 150,000 to 200,000 distinct CDR3 sequences, 18% of them seen just once. Sequenced sample: blood, either unsorted or a sorted T cell fraction (not recorded which). These receptor sequences come from a male donor aged 5-29 years with ankylosing spondylitis or in good health (not recorded which).

This clonotype was counted ten times or more. The chain combines TRBV20-1 with TRBJ2-7; 8 bases map to TRBD2. Germline V gives CDR1 DFQATT, CDR2 SNEGSKA (reference sequence). Germline trimming cut 3 bases from V and 2 bases from J; bases unmatched to any gene: 6. CDR3 length: 14 amino acids. The CDR3 region has the DNA TGCAGTGCTAGGTACCCGGGACTAGCCTACGAGCAGTACTTC. Encoded protein: CSARYPGLAYEQYF.

This clonotype was counted many times. The V and J genes are TRBV7-2 and TRBJ2-3; 9 nucleotides line up with TRBD1. CDR3 length: 13 residues. CDR1 and CDR2 from the germline V gene are SGHTA and FQGNSA. The V and J ends lost 4 bases and 14 bases, in that order; junction bases with no gene match: 10. The CDR3 nucleotides are TGTGCCAGCAGCTCACGCGGGACAGGGTTTCGGTATTTT. Protein sequence: CASSSRGTGFRYF. The variable domain in full, with the rest retrieved from reference TRBV7-2 and TRBJ2-3, is GAGVSQSPSNKVTEKGKDVELRCDPISGHTALYWYRQSLGQGLEFLIYFQGNSAPDKSGLPSDRFSAERTGGSVSTLTIQRTQQEDSAVYLCASSSRGTGFRYFGPGTRLTVL.

In its sample, this clonotype was seen many times. The V gene is TRBV29-1, the J gene TRBJ2-1; TRBD1 might be the D (5 bases). The CDR3 has 15 residues. Germline values: CDR1 SQVTM, CDR2 ANQGSEA. Trimming pared 5 bases from V and 9 bases from J, leaving 23 bases between. The CDR3 region has the DNA TGCAGCGTTACGGAATCAGGGTATAGTGGCGGTGAGCAGTTCTTC. Translating it yields CSVTESGYSGGEQFF.

V is TRBV11-2 and J is TRBJ2-2; 11 nucleotides agree with TRBD2. CDR1 and CDR2 (germline): SGHAT, FQNNGV. J lost 4 bases, V lost 5 bases, and 6 bases had no gene match. The CDR3 has 16 amino acids. CDR3 sequence: CASSGSSGRSTGELFF. DNA of the CDR3: TGTGCCAGCAGCGGCTCTAGCGGGAGGAGCACCGGGGAGCTGTTTTTT.

This clonotype was observed at least ten times. The chain links TRBV20-1 to TRBJ2-7; the match to TRBD1 covers 8 bases. V lost 7 bases, J lost 0 bases, and 5 bases stayed unmatched. The CDR3 is 13 residues long. The V gene's germline CDR1 is DFQATT and CDR2 SNEGSKA (reference sequence). The CDR3 DNA reads TGCAGTGTGCAGGGGGCGCGCTCCTACGAGCAGTACGTC. It translates to CSVQGARSYEQYV.

In its sample, this clonotype was seen many times. J is TRBJ2-3 and V is TRBV29-1, with TRBD1 matching 9 bases. The V segment lost 7 bases and the J segment 6 bases; nucleotides outside the gene matches: 11. The length of the CDR3 is 14 residues. CDR1 and CDR2 from the germline V gene are SQVTM and ANQGSEA. This chain's CDR3 is CSDSLQGAGDTQYF. DNA of the CDR3: TGCAGCGACAGCCTACAGGGGGCGGGGGATACGCAGTATTTT.

This clonotype came up a few times. The chain uses TRBV12-3 or TRBV12-4 and TRBJ1-1; D is uncertain. There are 14 residues in the CDR3. The V end lost 6 bases, the J end lost 0 bases, and 11 bases lay between the germline ends. CDR3 in DNA: TGTGCCAGCAGCACCGACACATTGAACACTGAAGCTTTCTTT. Translating gives CASSTDTLNTEAFF.

In its sample, this clonotype was seen many times. The chain couples TRBV11-2 to TRBJ2-7, with 9 bases identical to TRBD1. This CDR3 region has 14 residues. V lost 5 bases to trimming and J lost 9 bases; unmatched junction nucleotides: 11. Looked up from germline, CDR1 is SGHAT and CDR2 is FQNNGV. The CDR3 DNA reads TGTGCCAGCAGCGCGCCCCGGGACAGGGCAGGGCAGTACTTC. As protein: CASSAPRDRAGQYF.

This chain uses TRBV18 with TRBJ2-1, with D unresolved. CDR1 is KGHSH and CDR2 is LQKENI in the germline V gene. The CDR3 is 14 residues long. Trimming left V 2 bases short and J 6 bases short, with 11 bases between. The DNA for the CDR3 is TGTGCCAGCTCACCAAAAGGGCCCACCAATGAGCAGTTCTTC. Encoded protein: CASSPKGPTNEQFF.

This clonotype occurred many times. The V and J genes are TRBV6-6 and TRBJ2-2; D is ambiguous. The CDR3 loop spans 13 amino acids. V lost 2 bases to trimming and J lost 5 bases, with 6 bases between them. Germline CDR1 and CDR2: MNHNY and SVGAGI (reference sequence). CDR3 in DNA: TGTGCCAGCAGTTACCCCGGTACCGGGGAGCTGTTTTTT. Amino acids: CASSYPGTGELFF.

This clonotype was seen at least ten times. The rearrangement uses TRBV30 and TRBJ2-2; D might be TRBD2 (6 bases). Germline V lookup: CDR1 GTSNPN, CDR2 SVGIG (reference sequence). Deletions cut 0 bases from V and 0 bases from J, with 14 bases between. The CDR3 covers 17 residues. The CDR3 DNA reads TGTGCCTGGAGTGTAGTGGGGCTAGCGCCGAACACCGGGGAGCTGTTTTTT. Its translation: CAWSVVGLAPNTGELFF.

The sample holds many counts of this clonotype. The chain recombines TRBV30 with TRBJ2-3; 7 nucleotides agree with TRBD2. With 6 bases clipped from V and 2 bases from J, the junction kept 5 bases outside the gene matches. Germline V gene lookup returns CDR1 GTSNPN and CDR2 SVGIG (reference sequence). This CDR3 region has 13 residues. The CDR3 nucleotides are TGTGCCTGTCTCCGGGACTACACAGATACGCAGTATTTT. Translating gives CACLRDYTDTQYF.

This clonotype was picked up many times. J is TRBJ2-7 and V is TRBV2; D gene unclear. The CDR3 consists of 14 residues. The germline V gene has CDR1 SNHLY and CDR2 FYNNEI. V lost 6 bases, J lost 2 bases, and 14 bases lay in between. Here the CDR3 DNA reads TGTGCCAGCAGCCTGGGCGAAGGGACCTACGAGCAGTACTTC. Translating gives CASSLGEGTYEQYF.

This clonotype occurred many times. CDR3 residues: CASSLGQGIYEQYF. The CDR3 DNA follows: TGTGCCAGCAGCTTAGGACAGGGTATCTACGAGCAGTACTTC. V gene TRBV11-2 combines with J gene TRBJ2-7; the match to TRBD1 covers 7 bases. This CDR3 has 14 amino acids. V gave up 1 base and J gave up 3 bases; unmatched junction bases: 3. CDR1 SGHAT and CDR2 FQNNGV come from the germline V gene.

This clonotype was seen many times. The chain combines TRBV11-2 with TRBJ1-4, with TRBD1 matching over 8 bases. With V trimmed by 4 bases and J by 7 bases, 8 bases remained unmatched. Germline values: CDR1 SGHAT, CDR2 FQNNGV. This CDR3 is built from 15 residues. CDR3 loop: CASSWGTGATEKLFF. The CDR3 nucleotides are TGTGCCAGCAGCTGGGGGACAGGTGCCACTGAAAAACTGTTTTTT.

This clonotype showed up many times. The V gene is TRBV3-1, the J gene TRBJ2-7; 9 bases line up with TRBD1. CDR1 LGHDT and CDR2 YNNKEL come from the germline V gene (reference sequence). The junction had 1 base not matched to a gene; V was cut back by 4 bases and J by 3 bases. The CDR3 runs to 13 residues. CDR3 protein: CASSPGQGYEQYF. The CDR3 nucleotides are TGTGCCAGCAGCCCGGGACAGGGCTACGAGCAGTACTTC.

Ten or more counts support this clonotype. This chain joins TRBV3-1 and TRBJ2-1; 11 bases are a match to TRBD1. This CDR3 has 15 residues. Losses at the gene ends were 5 bases for V and 10 bases for J; bases not matched to a gene: 10. Germline V lookup: CDR1 LGHDT, CDR2 YNNKEL (reference sequence). The DNA for the CDR3 is TGTGCCAGCAGCACTCGGACAGGGGGCGGTGGAGAGCAGTTCTTC. Its translation: CASSTRTGGGGEQFF.

A remark on this clonotype: A much larger clone is a single base away; this may be a read error. The chain carries TRBV7-3 and TRBJ2-2, with TRBD1 identical over 8 bases. The CDR3 totals 17 residues. Germline lookup yields CDR1 SGHTA and CDR2 FQGTGA. CDR3 loop: CASSLSSRGLSTGKLFF. CDR3 bases: TGTGCCAGCAGCTTATCATCCAGGGGGCTGAGCACCGGGAAGCTGTTTTTT.

This clonotype occurred a few times. This chain uses TRBV13 with TRBJ2-5, with TRBD1 as a possible D gene (5 bases). Between the trimmed V and J ends, which lost 5 bases and 0 bases, there was a span of 10 bases. The CDR3 loop spans 14 amino acids. CDR1 is PRHDT, CDR2 FYEKMQ, per germline (reference sequence). The CDR3 here is CASSPPDNQETQYF. In DNA form, the CDR3 reads TGTGCCAGCAGCCCCCCGGACAACCAAGAGACCCAGTACTTC.

Ten or more counts support this clonotype. The chain joins TRBV6-1 to TRBJ2-1; 7 nucleotides agree with TRBD2. CDR1 is MNHNS, CDR2 SASEGT, per germline. The CDR3 loop spans 11 amino acids. J was trimmed by 10 bases and V by 3 bases; bases with no gene match: 0. The CDR3 protein is CASSERGEQFF. The CDR3 DNA sequence: TGTGCCAGCAGTGAGCGGGGGGAGCAGTTCTTC.

This clonotype came up many times. CDR3 protein: CASSYSSGVNTEAFF. CDR3 DNA: TGTGCCAGCAGTTACTCGTCGGGGGTGAACACTGAAGCTTTCTTT. The chain joins TRBV6-5 to TRBJ1-1; possible D gene TRBD1, 5 bases. Germline CDR1 is MNHEY and CDR2 is SVGAGI. CDR3 length: 15 amino acids. Trimming removed 0 bases from V and 0 bases from J, with 8 bases in between.

This clonotype came up many times. The V gene is TRBV12-3 or TRBV12-4, the J gene TRBJ2-3; D is unresolved. The CDR3 sequence is 15 residues long. Trimming cost V 1 base and J 2 bases, with 10 bases left between them. CDR3 amino acids: CASSLVAGPTDTQYF. In DNA form, the CDR3 reads TGTGCCAGCAGTTTAGTGGCAGGCCCCACAGATACGCAGTATTTT.

This clonotype occurred many times. V and J are TRBV3-1 and TRBJ2-3, with D unclear. Germline CDR1 is LGHDT and CDR2 is YNNKEL (reference sequence). The CDR3 extends over 16 amino acids. V was shortened by 4 bases and J by 2 bases, with 16 bases between the two germline ends. CDR3 DNA sequence: TGTGCCAGCAGCCCTCTGGACGGAGCCCTCACAGATACGCAGTATTTT. Amino acids: CASSPLDGALTDTQYF.

This clonotype was observed at least ten times. CDR3 loop: CSVRDRGPEGYTF. CDR3 DNA: TGCAGCGTCCGGGACAGGGGGCCAGAAGGCTACACCTTC. The rearrangement links TRBV29-1 to TRBJ1-2; 12 bases line up with TRBD1. CDR3 size: 13 residues. V lost 6 bases to trimming and J lost 8 bases; unmatched junction nucleotides: 7. Germline CDR1 SQVTM, CDR2 ANQGSEA.

This clonotype was seen repeatedly, ten times or more. The chain uses TRBV23-1 and TRBJ2-1, with 12 bases that match TRBD2. TRBV23-1 is an ORF, with its function uncertain. Trimming took 0 bases from V and 7 from J; bases not matched to a gene: 13. The CDR3 covers 19 residues. CDR3 residues: CASSQSSWATSGRRNEQFF. In DNA form, the CDR3 reads TGCGCCAGCAGTCAATCGAGCTGGGCCACTAGCGGGAGGCGGAATGAGCAGTTCTTC.

In this sample, this clonotype turned up many times. The rearrangement links TRBV11-2 to TRBJ2-6; no clear D gene. Deletions cut 7 bases from V and 0 bases from J, with 1 base between. This CDR3 is 12 amino acids long. Germline V gene lookup returns CDR1 SGHAT and CDR2 FQNNGV. The DNA of the CDR3 is TGTGCCAGCACCTCTGGGGCCAACGTCCTGACTTTC. Encoded protein: CASTSGANVLTF.

This clonotype was detected many times. This rearrangement joins TRBV24-1 to TRBJ2-1; TRBD2 matches at 14 bases. The CDR3 is made up of 17 amino acids. Unmatched junction bases numbered 4, after V lost 2 bases and J lost 5 bases. Germline loops: CDR1 KGHDR, CDR2 SFDVKD. CDR3 residues: CATSDSRLAGGNNEQFF. CDR3 DNA sequence: TGTGCCACCAGTGATTCACGACTAGCGGGAGGGAACAATGAGCAGTTCTTC.

This clonotype has only a few counts. The chain joins TRBV11-3 to TRBJ2-1, with 13 bases aligning to TRBD2. Germline trimming cut 5 bases from V and 7 bases from J; bases unmatched to any gene: 8. CDR3 length: 16 residues. CDR1 is SGHNT, CDR2 YENEEA, per germline. In nucleotides, the CDR3 is TGTGCCAGCAGCACAAGACTAGCGGGAGGAGATAATGAGCAGTTCTTC. It codes for CASSTRLAGGDNEQFF.

This clonotype was recorded many times. The rearrangement uses TRBV6-1 and TRBJ1-1; D unresolved. The CDR3 runs to 15 residues. Between the trimmed V and J ends, which lost 4 bases and 2 bases, there was a span of 14 bases. Germline assignment: CDR1 MNHNS and CDR2 SASEGT. CDR3 coding DNA: TGTGCCAGCAGTGCCGCAGGAAAAAGAAACACTGAAGCTTTCTTT. This encodes CASSAAGKRNTEAFF.